This T cell receptor (beta chain) was sequenced in a study of pediatric ulcerative colitis. This CDR3 contains 15 residues. Trimming removed 0 bases at V and 3 bases at J, with 10 bases between. Per the germline V gene, CDR1 is LGHNA and CDR2 is YSLEER. The blood sample was taken during the colonoscopy visit. Study results and caveats: Blood-rectal clonal overlap within each person was significantly higher in ulcerative colitis patients than controls. Clonal expansions reduced rectal repertoire diversity in acute severe colitis. A couple of patients had blood samples with substantially reduced template counts.

The assay was immunoSEQ multiplex PCR, and TCRdb's table has in-frame clones only and misses some. The sample lists about 64,000 clones, 77% seen once, with over 4% in the top ten. In its sample, this clone was seen a few times. The antigen remains undetermined. What was sequenced was blood. This sequence was found in a boy between 5 and 17 years old with moderate ulcerative colitis. J is TRBJ2-3 and V is TRBV4-3; tentative D call: TRBD2 (5 bases). The chain's CDR3 is CASSQDVGGTDTQYF. For the CDR3, the DNA is TGCGCCAGCAGCCAAGATGTGGGCGGGACAGATACGCAGTATTTT.